This TCR beta chain was sequenced for a study of blood T cell repertoires in COVID-19. In the study overall: Acute and convalescent COVID-19 specimens originated in the United States, Italy and Spain.

Original data processing: Reference gene primer amplification gave estimated nucleated cell counts. Some clones are missing from TCRdb's copy, which holds only in-frame ones; the method was immunoSEQ multiplex PCR. V and J calls and clone size come straight from that table; D and trimming were deduced from the DNA. The repertoire holds under 250,000 clones, with about 92% as singletons. V gave up 7 bases and J gave up 2 bases, with 24 bases separating them. Germline V lookup: CDR1 MDHEN, CDR2 SYDVKM. The CDR3 runs to 18 residues. Sequencing was performed on peripheral blood. The sequence was collected from a man aged 25-40 years with acute or convalescent COVID-19. V usage is TRBV28 and J usage is TRBJ1-5; no definite D call. CDR3 sequence reads: CASTLAPLRRVGNQPQHF. DNA for the CDR3: TGTGCCAGCACCTTGGCCCCCTTAAGGAGGGTCGGCAATCAGCCCCAGCATTTT.